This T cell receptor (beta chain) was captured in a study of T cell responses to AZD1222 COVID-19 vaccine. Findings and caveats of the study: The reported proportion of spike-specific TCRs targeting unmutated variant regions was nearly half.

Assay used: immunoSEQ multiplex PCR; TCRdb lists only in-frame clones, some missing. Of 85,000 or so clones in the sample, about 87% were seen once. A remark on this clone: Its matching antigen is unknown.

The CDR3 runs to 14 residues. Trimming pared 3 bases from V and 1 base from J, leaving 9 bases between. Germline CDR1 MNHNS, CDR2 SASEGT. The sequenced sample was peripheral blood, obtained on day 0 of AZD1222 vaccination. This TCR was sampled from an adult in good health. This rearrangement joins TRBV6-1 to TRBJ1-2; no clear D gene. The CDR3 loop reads CASSEGWGNYGYTF. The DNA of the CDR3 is TGTGCCAGCAGTGAGGGTTGGGGTAACTATGGCTACACCTTC.